This entry features one T cell receptor beta chain sequence. CDR1 and CDR2 (germline): LGHNT, FRNRAP. V lost 2 bases and J lost 10, with 9 bases in between. This CDR3 is 12 amino acids long. The data belong to a study of blood T cell repertoires in COVID-19. Study at large: Sites across the United States, Italy and Spain contributed samples from acute and convalescent COVID-19.

Repertoires were generated with immunoSEQ multiplex PCR, while TCRdb's copy carries only in-frame clones and drops some. Counted here are around 180,000 clones, around 82% occurring once; the ten biggest clones make up approximately 10%. The chain links TRBV12-5 to TRBJ2-1; D might be TRBD1 (6 bases). The sequence was obtained from a woman of 80 years or more with active or convalescent COVID-19. The specimen was peripheral blood. As DNA, the CDR3 is TGTGCTAGTGGTTTGATGACAGGCGAGCAGTTCTTC. The encoded protein is CASGLMTGEQFF. Using reference TRBV12-5 and TRBJ2-1 for the parts outside the CDR3, the full variable domain is DARVTQTPRHKVTEMGQEVTMRCQPILGHNTVFWYRQTMMQGLELLAYFRNRAPLDDSGMPKDRFSAEMPDATLATLKIQPSEPRDSAVYFCASGLMTGEQFFGPGTRLTVL.